The next 27 T cell receptor beta chains were all read from a single sample in a study of T-cell memory formation after mild COVID-19. MiXCR, run by TCRdb on the 5' RACE reads, gives a single entry per CDR3 protein. The sample carries hundreds of thousands of distinct CDR3 sequences, around 17% recorded once. Input material: PBMCs or a T cell subset sorted from them (not recorded which). Receptors were obtained from an adult woman who had mild COVID-19 (a few samples of this study predate the infection). Cell type and time point are not known.

The chain uses TRBV3-1 and TRBJ2-1, with D perhaps TRBD1 or TRBD2 (5 bases each). The CDR3 extends over 16 amino acids. Germline CDR1 LGHDT, CDR2 YNNKEL (reference sequence). V was clipped by 4 bases and J by 0 bases, with 13 bases between them. This chain's CDR3 is CASSLRDGRSYNEQFF. In DNA form, the CDR3 reads TGTGCCAGCAGCCTCCGGGACGGACGCTCCTACAATGAGCAGTTCTTC.

Concerning this clonotype itself: The germline gene is not matched at one end of the junction; a read error may be the cause. The rearrangement links TRBV7-6 to TRBJ2-1, with 13 bases identical to TRBD2. Germline V gene sequence: CDR1 SGHVS, CDR2 FNYEAQ. This CDR3 contains 16 residues. The CDR3 loop reads CASSLVTGTSGINVIF. For the CDR3, the DNA is TGTGCCAGCAGCTTAGTGACCGGGACTAGCGGGATTAATGTGATCTTC.

The chain employs TRBV20-1 and TRBJ2-3, with 9 nucleotides matching TRBD2. In germline, CDR1 is DFQATT, CDR2 SNEGSKA (reference sequence). V lost 1 base, J lost 2 bases, and 7 bases stayed unmatched. The CDR3 runs 16 residues. The CDR3 spells CSARGGAGGNTDTQYF. In DNA form, the CDR3 reads TGCAGTGCTAGAGGAGGAGCGGGGGGAAACACAGATACGCAGTATTTT.

Remarks on this clonotype: An end of the junction differs from the germline gene, which may be a read error. The chain recombines TRBV23-1 with TRBJ2-1; no clear D gene. TRBV23-1 is classed as an ORF, of uncertain function. The CDR3 runs to 13 residues. CDR3 sequence (DNA): TGCGCCAGCAGTCAGTCCTCCGACAATGAGCAGTTCTTC. Translation: CASSQSSDNEQFF.

Here the CDR3 reads CASSLEGGESHEQYF. The CDR3 region has the DNA TGTGCCAGCAGCTTAGAGGGAGGGGAGTCCCACGAGCAGTACTTC. The rearrangement joins TRBV7-2 to TRBJ2-7, with TRBD2 identical over 7 bases. CDR3 size: 15 residues. Unmatched junction bases numbered 8, after V lost 1 base and J lost 5 bases. Germline V gene lookup returns CDR1 SGHTA and CDR2 FQGNSA.

This sequence joins TRBV9 and TRBJ2-7; maybe TRBD1 (6 bases). The V end was cut by 0 bases, the J end by 3 bases, with 10 bases between. This CDR3 is 14 amino acids long. CDR1 and CDR2 (germline): SGDLS, YYNGEE. The CDR3 here is CASSVVDRYYEQYF. Here the CDR3 DNA reads TGTGCCAGCAGCGTAGTTGACAGGTACTACGAGCAGTACTTC.

The CDR3 spells CATSVTSGKLTGELFF. The CDR3 DNA sequence: TGTGCCACCAGCGTGACTAGCGGGAAATTAACCGGGGAGCTGTTTTTT. This rearrangement joins TRBV15 to TRBJ2-2; 11 nucleotides agree with TRBD2. Germline assignment: CDR1 LNHNV and CDR2 YYDKDF (reference sequence). CDR3 length equals 16 residues. J gave up 5 bases and V 5 bases, and 7 bases lay outside the gene matches.

The chain employs TRBV20-1 and TRBJ1-6; tentative D call: TRBD1 (6 bases). The ends were cut back, 6 bases at V and 7 bases at J, with 13 bases in the middle. The CDR3 runs 13 residues. The germline V gene encodes CDR1 DFQATT and CDR2 SNEGSKA (reference sequence). The CDR3, as DNA: TGCAGTGCCCGTCGGACAGTGAATTCACCCCTCCACTTT. It yields the protein CSARRTVNSPLHF.

This clonotype has just a few counts. J is TRBJ2-2 and V is TRBV24-1; TRBD2 matches 14 bases. V was pared by 9 bases and J by 5 bases, with 1 base of the junction left unmatched. Looked up from germline, CDR1 is KGHDR and CDR2 is SFDVKD. The CDR3 contains 14 residues. This CDR3 reads CATGTSGRTGELFF. The CDR3 DNA reads as TGTGCCACCGGGACTAGCGGGAGAACCGGGGAGCTGTTTTTT.

This sequence joins TRBV30 and TRBJ1-1; TRBD1 agrees at 7 bases. Germline V gives CDR1 GTSNPN, CDR2 SVGIG (reference sequence). The trim removed 5 bases at V and 3 bases at J, leaving 15 bases unmatched. The CDR3 contains 16 residues. CDR3 coding DNA: TGTGCCTGGCATGAGGCGGGACAGCTTACGTACACTGAAGCTTTCTTT. This encodes CAWHEAGQLTYTEAFF.

This clonotype was picked up a small number of times. In DNA form, the CDR3 reads TGTGCCAGCAGTTTAGAACTAGCGGGAGGCTCCTCCGACTACGAGCAGTACTTC. Its translation is CASSLELAGGSSDYEQYF. This sequence joins TRBV12-3 or TRBV12-4 and TRBJ2-7; 12 nucleotides agree with TRBD2. V shed 1 base and J 3 bases; nucleotides not matched to a gene: 10. This CDR3 is built from 18 residues.

This chain connects TRBV5-1 to TRBJ2-2; 12 nucleotides match TRBD2. Germline V gene data show CDR1 as SGHRS and CDR2 as YFSETQ. With 0 bases clipped from V and 6 bases from J, the junction kept 6 bases outside the gene matches. The CDR3 consists of 17 residues. CDR3 DNA: TGCGCCAGCAGCTTGGCCAGACTAGCGGGAGTTTCCGGGGAGCTGTTTTTT. Protein sequence: CASSLARLAGVSGELFF. Combining the CDR3 with reference TRBV5-1 and TRBJ2-2 gives the whole variable domain KAGVTQTPRYLIKTRGQQVTLSCSPISGHRSVSWYQQTPGQGLQFLFEYFSETQRNKGNFPGRFSGRQFSNSRSEMNVSTLELGDSALYLCASSLARLAGVSGELFFGEGSRLTVL.

The chain carries TRBV19 and TRBJ2-2; no firm D call. The CDR3 length is 14 residues. Between the trimmed V and J ends, which lost 5 bases and 6 bases, there was a span of 13 bases. The germline V gene encodes CDR1 LNHDA and CDR2 SQIVND (reference sequence). In DNA form, the CDR3 reads TGTGCCAGTAGTCCCCAGATCCCGGCCGGGGAGCTGTTTTTT. Amino acids: CASSPQIPAGELFF. Complete variable domain (other parts from reference TRBV19 and TRBJ2-2): DGGITQSPKYLFRKEGQNVTLSCEQNLNHDAMYWYRQDPGQGLRLIYYSQIVNDFQKGDIAEGYSVSREKKESFPLTVTSAQKNPTAFYLCASSPQIPAGELFFGEGSRLTVL.

This clonotype was detected a few times. The V gene is TRBV5-4, the J gene TRBJ2-1; 7 nucleotides line up with TRBD2. The CDR3 spans 16 residues. J gave up 5 bases and V 0 bases, and 8 bases lay outside the gene matches. CDR1 and CDR2 (germline): SGHNT, YYREEE (reference sequence). The CDR3 DNA reads as TGTGCCAGCAGCTTGGCAAGGCGGGGGAGCGACAATGAGCAGTTCTTC. Translation: CASSLARRGSDNEQFF.

This clonotype was found a few times. V and J are TRBV27 and TRBJ2-6; no clear D gene. The CDR3 consists of 13 residues. V shed 7 bases and J shed 0 bases, with 4 bases lying between them. Germline loops: CDR1 MNHEY, CDR2 SMNVEV (reference sequence). The CDR3 DNA reads TGTGCCAGCACCAACTCTGGGGCCAACGTCCTGACTTTC. Protein sequence: CASTNSGANVLTF.

This clonotype occurred a few times. The chain is built from TRBV20-1 and TRBJ1-1, with D perhaps matching TRBD1 (5 bases). The CDR3 loop spans 17 amino acids. Germline-derived CDR1 and CDR2 are DFQATT and SNEGSKA (reference sequence). With 0 bases removed from V and 0 bases from J, the gap between germline ends came to 17 bases. In nucleotides, the CDR3 is TGCAGTGCTAGAGATCTGTCCGGGAGGGGCTTGAACACTGAAGCTTTCTTT. Its translation is CSARDLSGRGLNTEAFF.

The sample holds many counts of this clonotype. This sequence joins TRBV7-3 and TRBJ1-1; D is unresolved. Per the germline V gene, CDR1 is SGHTA and CDR2 is FQGTGA. Trimming pared 2 bases from V and 8 bases from J, leaving 9 bases between. The CDR3 loop spans 12 amino acids. The chain's CDR3 is CASSLDTGEAFF. CDR3 coding DNA: TGTGCCAGCAGCTTAGATACGGGGGAAGCTTTCTTT.

The chain employs TRBV6-4 and TRBJ2-3; D call uncertain. Germline lookup yields CDR1 MRHNA and CDR2 SNTAGT. V was clipped by 0 bases and J by 6 bases, with 4 bases between them. The CDR3 loop spans 12 amino acids. The CDR3 sequence: CASSDSADTQYF. The CDR3 DNA reads TGTGCCAGCAGTGACTCCGCCGATACGCAGTATTTT.

The table lists this clonotype with many counts. The J gene is TRBJ2-1, the V gene TRBV15; 7 bases agree with TRBD2. CDR1 and CDR2 (germline): LNHNV, YYDKDF (reference sequence). The ends lost 1 base at V and 8 bases at J; junction bases unmatched: 8. The CDR3 contains 15 residues. The CDR3 spells CATSRVGGSVDEQFF. The CDR3 DNA reads as TGTGCCACCAGCAGAGTTGGCGGGAGTGTCGATGAGCAGTTCTTC.

The DNA of the CDR3 is TGTGCCACCAGTGACCCCTGGACAGACAATGAGCAGTTCTTC. It specifies CATSDPWTDNEQFF. This chain joins TRBV24-1 and TRBJ2-1, with a possible D match to TRBD1 (6 bases). CDR3 length: 14 amino acids. Germline V gives CDR1 KGHDR, CDR2 SFDVKD. Trimming took off 4 bases at V and 5 bases at J, with 11 bases between the two ends.

The chain couples TRBV5-1 to TRBJ2-3, with unresolved D. Germline V gene lookup returns CDR1 SGHRS and CDR2 YFSETQ. The CDR3 covers 11 residues. V dropped 3 bases and J dropped 9 bases, with 8 bases sitting between them. CDR3 amino acids: CASSWGWTQYF. The CDR3 DNA sequence: TGCGCCAGCAGCTGGGGTTGGACGCAGTATTTT.

There are a few counts of this clonotype. The rearrangement links TRBV25-1 to TRBJ1-1; 7 bases are shared with TRBD1. V lost 7 bases, J lost 1 base, and 3 bases stayed unmatched. The CDR3 sequence is 13 residues long. Germline assignment: CDR1 MGHDK and CDR2 SYGVNS. CDR3 bases: TGTGCCAGCAAGGAGGGGGCGAACACTGAAGCTTTCTTT. Protein product: CASKEGANTEAFF.

This clonotype was seen a few times. This sequence joins TRBV15 and TRBJ2-3; D unresolved. This CDR3 has 12 amino acids. V lost 1 base, J lost 8 bases, and 7 bases lay in between. CDR1 is LNHNV, CDR2 YYDKDF, per germline (reference sequence). CDR3 sequence reads: CATSRAGGTQYF. The DNA for the CDR3 is TGTGCCACCAGCAGAGCCGGTGGTACGCAGTATTTT.

This clonotype was observed a handful of times. The chain links TRBV7-9 to TRBJ1-4; perhaps TRBD1 as D (5 bases). This CDR3 spans 15 amino acids. The V gene's germline CDR1 is SEHNR and CDR2 FQNEAQ (reference sequence). V dropped 1 base and J dropped 8 bases, with 14 bases sitting between them. The chain's CDR3 is CASSLGRSGSEKLFF. In nucleotides, the CDR3 is TGTGCCAGCAGCTTAGGTCGGTCAGGGAGCGAAAAACTGTTTTTT.

The CDR3 is CASSQDMNTNYGYTF. For the CDR3, the DNA is TGCGCCAGCAGCCAAGATATGAACACGAACTATGGCTACACCTTC. J is TRBJ1-2 and V is TRBV4-1; no reliable D call. CDR3 length: 15 residues. Trimming pared 0 bases from V and 2 bases from J, leaving 10 bases between. CDR1 MGHRA and CDR2 YSYEKL come from the germline V gene.

The chain links TRBV20-1 to TRBJ1-1; 11 nucleotides line up with TRBD1. The CDR3 is made up of 15 amino acids. Germline-derived CDR1 and CDR2 are DFQATT and SNEGSKA (reference sequence). The J segment lost 5 bases and the V segment lost 5 bases, leaving 10 bases of the junction unmatched. CDR3 region: CSALGKGQGVTEAFF. CDR3 in DNA: TGCAGTGCTCTCGGGAAGGGACAGGGGGTGACTGAAGCTTTCTTT.

The chain joins TRBV27 to TRBJ2-7, with no clear D. This CDR3 is 11 amino acids long. Between the trimmed V and J ends, which lost 4 bases and 7 bases, there was a span of 8 bases. In germline, CDR1 is MNHEY, CDR2 SMNVEV (reference sequence). CDR3 nucleotide sequence: TGTGCCAGCAGTTCCAATAGAGAGCAGTACTTC. This gives the protein CASSSNREQYF.